The 8 T cell receptor beta chains reported below all come from one sample, sequenced in a study of T-cell memory formation after mild COVID-19. TCRdb re-derived calls from the 5' RACE reads in MiXCR, one entry per CDR3 protein. The table records approximately 440,000 distinct CDR3 sequences, around 19% of them present only once. What was sequenced was PBMCs or a T cell subset sorted from them (not recorded which). Receptors originate from an adult woman who had mild COVID-19 (a few samples of this study predate the infection). Cell type and time point are not known.

The rearrangement links TRBV12-3 or TRBV12-4 to TRBJ2-3; 7 bases are a match to TRBD2. J lost 2 bases, V lost 7 bases, and 9 bases had no gene match. The CDR3 length is 15 residues. In DNA form, the CDR3 reads TGTGCCAGCACCCACGAAGCGGGACCCACAGATACGCAGTATTTT. Its protein is CASTHEAGPTDTQYF.

This clonotype was counted between two and nine times. The genes are TRBV9 and TRBJ2-1; D unresolved. The CDR3 sequence is 14 residues long. The germline V gene has CDR1 SGDLS and CDR2 YYNGEE. Trimming took off 0 bases at V and 9 bases at J, with 13 bases between the two ends. As DNA, the CDR3 is TGTGCCAGCAGCGTAGGGGATGCGGTCGGTGAGCAGTTCTTC. This sequence encodes CASSVGDAVGEQFF.

The rearrangement links TRBV18 to TRBJ1-1; D remains unclear. V lost 2 bases to trimming and J lost 1 base, with 17 bases between them. The CDR3 totals 17 residues. CDR1 is KGHSH and CDR2 is LQKENI in the germline V gene. The CDR3 sequence is CASSPWGSEIKNTEAFF. The DNA of the CDR3 is TGTGCCAGCTCACCATGGGGTTCCGAGATCAAGAACACTGAAGCTTTCTTT.

This chain uses TRBV12-3 or TRBV12-4 with TRBJ2-5; D might be TRBD1 or TRBD2, each matching 6 bases. V was cut by 5 bases and J by 4 bases, with 11 bases left in between. The CDR3 runs to 13 residues. In DNA, the CDR3 is TGTGCCAGCAGTAGGGGGGAAGTAGAGACCCAGTACTTC. Translated: CASSRGEVETQYF.

The J gene is TRBJ2-1, the V gene TRBV4-2; 10 nucleotides match TRBD2. Germline V gene data show CDR1 as LGHNA and CDR2 as YNFKEQ. Germline trimming cut 0 bases from V and 8 bases from J; bases unmatched to any gene: 7. The CDR3 consists of 16 residues. Here the CDR3 DNA reads TGTGCCAGCAGCCAAGAACTAGCGGGGCGGGTCGATGAGCAGTTCTTC. Its translation is CASSQELAGRVDEQFF.

This clonotype was seen only a few times. The chain links TRBV29-1 to TRBJ2-3; D is unresolved. The CDR3 runs 13 residues. V dropped 4 bases and J dropped 2 bases, with 10 bases sitting between them. Per the germline V gene, CDR1 is SQVTM and CDR2 is ANQGSEA. CDR3 DNA: TGCAGCGTTGGTCTGCAGCTCACAGATACGCAGTATTTT. Amino acid sequence: CSVGLQLTDTQYF.

This clonotype has only a few counts. The rearrangement joins TRBV18 to TRBJ2-5; TRBD1 agrees at 9 bases. Germline CDR1 is KGHSH and CDR2 is LQKENI. Trimming took 4 bases from V and 5 from J; bases not matched to a gene: 8. The CDR3 spans 15 residues. In nucleotides, the CDR3 is TGTGCCAGCTCACGTCCGACAGGGGGATATGAGACCCAGTACTTC. Translation gives CASSRPTGGYETQYF.

This chain uses TRBV12-3 or TRBV12-4 with TRBJ1-2, with no clear D. Deletions cut 3 bases from V and 2 bases from J, with 4 bases between. This CDR3 region has 12 residues. CDR3 sequence reads: CASSFVNYGYTF. The CDR3 DNA follows: TGTGCCAGCAGTTTCGTCAACTATGGCTACACCTTC.